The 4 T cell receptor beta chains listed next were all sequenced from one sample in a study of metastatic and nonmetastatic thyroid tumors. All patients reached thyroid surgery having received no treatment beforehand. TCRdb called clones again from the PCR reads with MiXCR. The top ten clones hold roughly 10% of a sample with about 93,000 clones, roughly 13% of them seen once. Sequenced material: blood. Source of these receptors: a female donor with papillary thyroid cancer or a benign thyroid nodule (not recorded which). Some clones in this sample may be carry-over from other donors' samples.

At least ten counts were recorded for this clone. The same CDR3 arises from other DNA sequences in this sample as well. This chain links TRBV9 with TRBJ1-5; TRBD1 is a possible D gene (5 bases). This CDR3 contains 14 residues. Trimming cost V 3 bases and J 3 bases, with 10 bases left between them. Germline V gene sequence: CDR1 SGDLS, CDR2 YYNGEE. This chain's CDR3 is CASSAPGPNQPQHF. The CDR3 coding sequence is TGTGCCAGCAGCGCCCCGGGGCCCAATCAGCCCCAGCATTTT.

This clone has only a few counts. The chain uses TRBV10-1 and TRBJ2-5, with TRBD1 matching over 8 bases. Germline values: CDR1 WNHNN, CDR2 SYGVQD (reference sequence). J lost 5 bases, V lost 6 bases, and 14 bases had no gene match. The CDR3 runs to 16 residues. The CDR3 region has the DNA TGCGCCAGCAGCCACAGGACAGGGCCCCGTGGGGAGACCCAGTACTTC. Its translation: CASSHRTGPRGETQYF.

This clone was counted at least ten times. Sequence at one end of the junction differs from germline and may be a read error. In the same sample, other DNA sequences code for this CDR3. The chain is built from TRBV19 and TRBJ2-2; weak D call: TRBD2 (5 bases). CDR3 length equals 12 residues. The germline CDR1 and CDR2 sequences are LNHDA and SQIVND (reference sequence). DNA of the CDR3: TGTGCCAGTAGTATTAACACCGGGGAGTTGTTTTTT. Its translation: CASSINTGELFF. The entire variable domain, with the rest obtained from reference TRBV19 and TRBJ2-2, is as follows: DGGITQSPKYLFRKEGQNVTLSCEQNLNHDAMYWYRQDPGQGLRLIYYSQIVNDFQKGDIAEGYSVSREKKESFPLTVTSAQKNPTAFYLCASSINTGELFFGEGSRLTVL.

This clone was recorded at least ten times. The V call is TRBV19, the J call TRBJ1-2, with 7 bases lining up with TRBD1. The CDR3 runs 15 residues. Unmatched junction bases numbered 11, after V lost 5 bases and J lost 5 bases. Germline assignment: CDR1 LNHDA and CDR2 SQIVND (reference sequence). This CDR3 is CASSLDLTGKYGYTF. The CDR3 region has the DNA TGTGCCAGTAGTCTCGACCTGACAGGGAAGTATGGCTACACCTTC.